A selection of T cell receptor beta chains follows, all from one sample in a study of graft-versus-host responses after intestinal transplantation. These TCRs' antigens remain unknown. Some clones are missing from TCRdb's copy, which holds only in-frame ones; the method was immunoSEQ multiplex PCR. The table lists some 92,000 clones, roughly 90% of them singletons. This specimen consisted of unstimulated CD4+ T cells sorted from spleen or lymph node cells, obtained before intestinal transplant. The receptors originated from a human donor who received an intestinal transplant. CDR3s include the opening cysteine and the closing phenylalanine or tryptophan. The D gene is left open where the match is weak.

CDR3nt	CDR3aa	j_gene	len	d_gene	v_gene
TGTGCCAGCAGTTCCACTCCCTGGGACAGGGGGCGTAGGGGGGTCTATGGCTACACCTTC	CASSSTPWDRGRRGVYGYTF	TRBJ1-2	20	TRBD1	TRBV28
TGTGCCAGCAGCTTAGAGTTTATCAGGGGGCGACCCTACGAGCAGTACTTC	CASSLEFIRGRPYEQYF	TRBJ2-7	17	TRBD1	TRBV11-2
TGTGCCAGCAGTCGGAGACAGCTCCACGAGGCTTTCTTT	CASSRRQLHEAFF	TRBJ1-1	13	-	TRBV27
TGTGCCAGCAGTTACGTCCGGGACAGCTACAATGAGCAGTTCTTC	CASSYVRDSYNEQFF	TRBJ2-1	15	TRBD1	TRBV6-5
TGTGCCAGCAGTGAAAGGGGTCCGACCTACAATGAGCAGTTCTTC	CASSERGPTYNEQFF	TRBJ2-1	15	-	TRBV2
TGTGCCAGCTCACCACGGGGACTAGGTGGAGAGCAGTTCTTC	CASSPRGLGGEQFF	TRBJ2-1	14	TRBD2	TRBV18
TGTGCCAGCAGCTTTTACACGACCTCTGGAAACACCATATATTTT	CASSFYTTSGNTIYF	TRBJ1-3	15	-	TRBV7-9
TGTGCCTGGAGTACAGGGGACTATGGCTACACCTTC	CAWSTGDYGYTF	TRBJ1-2	12	TRBD1	TRBV30
TGTGCCAGCAGCCGCACCGGGACAGGGGAGCAGTACTTC	CASSRTGTGEQYF	TRBJ2-7	13	TRBD1	TRBV7-9
TGTGCCAGCAGCTCCGCCCGACTAGCGGGATTGGGGGAGCAGTACTTC	CASSSARLAGLGEQYF	TRBJ2-5	16	TRBD2	TRBV7-2
TGTGCCAGCAGTTTCAGATGGGACAGGAACTACGAGCAGTACTTC	CASSFRWDRNYEQYF	TRBJ2-7	15	TRBD1	TRBV27